This T cell receptor beta chain is drawn from a study of shared clonotypes between healthy human individuals. This table comes from immunoSEQ multiplex PCR, and its TCRdb copy is limited to in-frame clones, with some not included. The sample has approximately 2.5 million clones; 80% to 95% are singletons. Study observations and caveats: At large depth, rarefaction still showed sorted-subset sequencing to be incomplete. Limited genetic and exposure-history diversity came from having few donors.

The CD4+ fraction was divided into a CD45RA+ naive subset and a CD45RA-negative memory subset. This clone was counted only a few times. The antigen is not known. The CDR3 length is 13 residues. Germline loops: CDR1 SEHNR, CDR2 FQNEAQ (reference sequence). V lost 3 bases, J lost 6 bases, and 11 bases lay in between. The receptor was isolated from a young man in good health. Some clones in this sample may be carry-over from other donors' samples. Sequencing used naive CD4+ T cells from PBMCs. Noted subset: CD45RA+ positively selected. The gene calls are TRBV7-9 and TRBJ1-1, with no clear D. CDR3 loop: CASSFMVYAEAFF. CDR3 nucleotide sequence: TGTGCCAGCAGCTTCATGGTTTACGCTGAAGCTTTCTTT.